This T cell receptor beta chain was sequenced during a study of shared T cell receptors in the human thymus (dated by TCRdb to the early 2020s). A note on the overall study: The study examined how the human thymus generates shared, self-reactive T-cell receptor alpha chains.

Inclusive of the bounding cysteine and phenylalanine, the CDR3 is 16 residues long. Only CDR3 DNA remains: 48 bases, in frame from the first base. Clipping removes 5 bases from V and 1 base from J, with 6 as the unmatched junction base count. CDR1 and CDR2, per the germline V gene (reference sequence), are MNHEY and SMNVEV. The method was the immunoSEQ multiplex PCR assay. Imported from immuneACCESS, the table was reduced by TCRdb to in-frame sequences with V and J called. These copies leave out some clones; in studies compared against another copy, an unresolved V gene accounts for under half, and the cause of the remainder is not known. This sample comprises hundreds of thousands of clones, 70% to 90% of them detected only once. The ten biggest clones cover around 0.01% of the sample. Worth noting for this clone: Its antigen target is currently unknown. Within one base of it there is no much larger clone, and no base qualities were kept.

This same sample was also part of a study on human thymus T cells. The second study's paper adds: Donors were immunologically healthy infants undergoing open corrective cardiac surgery for congenital heart defects in Finland. Thymus tissue was collected as surgical resects that were removed during corrective cardiac surgery. Biased V and J gene segment usage appeared to be present in both thymic and peripheral blood repertoires. According to the related research, thymic TCR repertoires were highly overlapping among unrelated individuals. The study used roughly eight infant thymus samples plus four related peripheral blood samples to characterize TCR alpha and beta repertoires. The infant donors were roughly 7 to 244 days old, and the cohort included roughly six males and two females. After being mechanically released from the tissue, thymocytes were kept at -70 degrees C in pellets of roughly 9.5-31 million cells. A QIAsymphony instrument was used to extract genomic DNA from the frozen cell pellets. The immunoSEQ multiplex PCR assay was used to amplify the TCRB and TCRAD loci from a standardized amount of quality-controlled genomic DNA. Amplicons spanned the V(D)J region at a length sufficient to cover the CDR3 and identify V and J genes. Amplicon sequencing was performed on an Illumina platform through the commercial immunoSEQ service. Primer bias and sequencing errors were corrected as previously described, and TCRAD and TCRB definitions were based on the IMGT database. Repertoires were analysed with immunoSEQ Analyzer 3.0 and VDJTools, covering basic statistics, V/J segment usage, diversity estimates, rarefaction and pairwise overlap. Diversity was estimated with Chao1, ChaoE, Efron-Thisted, Shannon and inverse Simpson indices, and also on datasets down-sampled to the smallest sample. For repertoire overlap, CDR3 nucleotide sequence, V gene and J gene had to match strictly, and clustering was done by Jaccard-based multidimensional scaling. On average, thymus samples yielded around 850,000 unique TCRB clonotypes, whereas blood samples yielded 70,000 to 100,000.

The V gene is TRBV27 and the J gene is TRBJ2-2; the junction holds 8 bases that match TRBD1. The origin of this receptor is a boy under two years old with a congenital heart defect. Donor details come from another sample of the same person, matched by shared clones. The sequenced material came from thymocytes. In nucleotides, the sequence is TGTGCCAGCAGTGTCACCGGGACAGGGAACACCGGGGAGCTGTTTTTT. The resulting protein is CASSVTGTGNTGELFF.